What follows describes a single TCR beta chain. Its antigen is not known. TCRdb re-analysed the reads in MiXCR, keeping a single row per CDR3 protein. This sample has roughly 920,000 distinct CDR3 sequences, with more than 25% found just once. The record originates from a study of T cell repertoires in cytomegalovirus infection. Across the study: Used in the study were CMV epitopes, some recently identified and HLA-C-restricted, others well-studied and HLA-B-restricted. In public TCR beta signatures, there were indications of both CMV infection and matching HLA type. Study outcomes and limitations: Predominance within the ex vivo response was attributable to HLA-C-restricted CMV-specific TCR beta clonotypes. CMV carriers having the relevant HLA were flagged by cumulative public TCR beta family frequency.

The CDR3 spans 16 residues. Germline V lookup: CDR1 SEHNR, CDR2 FQNEAQ (reference sequence). The V gene lost 4 bases and the J gene lost 6 bases, with 18 bases spanning the gap. The receptor was derived from a human donor in good health (CMV status not recorded). Some clones in this sample may be carry-over from other donors' samples. J is TRBJ2-2 and V is TRBV7-9, with D possibly TRBD1 on 5 matching bases. Sequencing used cultured CD8+ T cells from PBMCs, obtained from culture after CMV antigen stimulation. The CDR3 spells CASSSPQDPGSGELFF. The CDR3 bases are TGTGCCAGCAGCTCGCCACAGGACCCGGGTTCCGGGGAGCTGTTTTTT.